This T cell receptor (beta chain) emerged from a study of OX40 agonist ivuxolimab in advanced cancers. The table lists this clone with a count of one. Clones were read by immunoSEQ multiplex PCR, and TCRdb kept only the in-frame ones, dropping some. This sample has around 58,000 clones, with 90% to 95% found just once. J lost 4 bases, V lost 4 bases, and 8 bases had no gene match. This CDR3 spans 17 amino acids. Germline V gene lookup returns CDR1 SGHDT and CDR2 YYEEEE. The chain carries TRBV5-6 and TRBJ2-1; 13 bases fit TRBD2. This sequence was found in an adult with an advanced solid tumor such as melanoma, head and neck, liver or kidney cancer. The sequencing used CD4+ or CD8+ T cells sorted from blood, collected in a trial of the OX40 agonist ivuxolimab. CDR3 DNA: TGTGCCAGCAGCCGAGGACTAGCGGGAGTGAAGTACAATGAGCAGTTCTTC. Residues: CASSRGLAGVKYNEQFF.